The rows below give T cell receptor beta chains drawn from one sample of a study of brain metastases from non-small cell lung cancer. The assay was immunoSEQ multiplex PCR, and TCRdb's table has in-frame clones only and misses some. The data contain 1,800 or so clones, over 70% of them singletons. Sequences were obtained from tissue from a brain metastasis. The receptors were gathered from a donor over 35 with non-small cell lung cancer. Each CDR3 is given with its conserved first and last residue. A D gene is named only where the DNA matches it firmly. Size is omitted from some rows. Given values are once, few, many or a class for expanded clones.

. TRBJ1-5 . TRBV7-6 TGTGCCAGCAGCGCCGGGGGTAGCAATCAGCCCCAGCATTTT CASSAGGSNQPQHF
. TRBJ1-2 . TRBV19 TGTGCCAGTAGTCCTCCGGCCCAGGGAGAAGGCTACACCTTC CASSPPAQGEGYTF
. TRBJ1-5 . TRBV13 TGTGCCAGCAGCTTAGGTAGGTCAGGGACTAATCAGCCCCAGCATTTT CASSLGRSGTNQPQHF
. TRBJ2-5 once TRBV25-1 TGTGCCAGCACCCATGGGCCCGCGGAGACCCAGTACTTC CASTHGPAETQYF
. TRBJ2-7 . TRBV3-1/TRBV3-2 TGTGCCAGCAGCCGGGGACCTTTGTACGAGCAGTACTTC CASSRGPLYEQYF
TRBD1 TRBJ2-7 . TRBV7-2 TGTGCCAGCAGCTTCGACGGGACAGGAGGGGCGTACGAGCAGTACTTC CASSFDGTGGAYEQYF
. TRBJ1-4 . TRBV19 TGTGCCAGTAGGGAACACCTTACTAATGAAAAACTGTTTTTT CASREHLTNEKLFF
. TRBJ2-6 few TRBV29-1 TGCAGCGTCAAGGACGGCATCTCTGGGGCCAACGTCCTGACTTTC CSVKDGISGANVLTF
TRBD2 TRBJ2-1 . TRBV18 TGTGCCAGCTCACCCCCGGGACTAGCGGGGGGAAGCTCCTACAATGAGCAGTTCTTC CASSPPGLAGGSSYNEQFF
. TRBJ2-5 . TRBV5-6 TGTGCCAGCAGCTTAAGCGAGACCCAGTACTTC CASSLSETQYF
TRBD1 TRBJ2-3 . TRBV15 TGTGCCATCAGCAGAGATAGGGGACAGGGGCGAGATACGCAGTATTTT CAISRDRGQGRDTQYF
. TRBJ1-4 few TRBV7-9 TGTGCCAGCAGCAAAGTTCTGGGGGAAAATGAAAAACTGTTTTTT CASSKVLGENEKLFF
TRBD2 TRBJ2-1 . TRBV5-6 TGTGCCAGCAGCCCAGCGGGGGGCGAGGGTAATGAGCAGTTCTTC CASSPAGGEGNEQFF
. TRBJ1-4 . TRBV2 TGTGCCAGCAGATCCCCTGGAGGGACTAATGAAAAATTGTTTTTT CASRSPGGTNEKLFF
. TRBJ2-2 once TRBV18 TGTGCCAGCTCACCGACCGACACGTCCACCGGGGAGCTGTTTTTT CASSPTDTSTGELFF
TRBD1 TRBJ1-5 . TRBV30 TGTGCCTGGAGATCGACAGGGCTTTTTCAGCCCCAGCATTTT CAWRSTGLFQPQHF
. TRBJ1-2 few TRBV6-5 TGTGCCAGCAGAAATGAGAACTATGGCTACACCTTC CASRNENYGYTF
. TRBJ2-1 . TRBV18 TGTGCCAGCTCACCGACAGCAAGCTCCTACAATGAGCAGTTCTTC CASSPTASSYNEQFF
. TRBJ1-1 . TRBV9 TGTGCCAGCAGCGTAGGGGGGGGAGGCACTGAAGCTTTCTTT CASSVGGGGTEAFF
. TRBJ1-5 . TRBV5-1 TGCGCCAGCAGCCCGGGCGGGGGGGTTCAGCCCCAGCATTTT CASSPGGGVQPQHF
TRBD1 TRBJ1-2 . TRBV2 TGTGCCAGCAGGCTGGGGACAGGGGAATATGGCTACACCTTC CASRLGTGEYGYTF
TRBD2 TRBJ2-1 . TRBV9 TGTGCCAGCAGCCCCAGGGGCGCGGGGGGCACCAATGAGCAGTTCTTC CASSPRGAGGTNEQFF
. TRBJ1-3 . TRBV19 TGTGCCAGTAGTGAGGCCACGGACTCTGGAAACACCATATATTTT CASSEATDSGNTIYF
TRBD2 TRBJ2-1 . TRBV19 TGTGCCAGTAGTATAGAGTCGGCTAGCGGGGGGGGCCTTGAGCAGTTCTTC CASSIESASGGGLEQFF
. TRBJ1-2 . TRBV10-3 TGTGCCATCAGTGCCGAGGCTAACTATGGCTACACCTTC CAISAEANYGYTF
TRBD1 TRBJ1-5 . TRBV28 TGTGCCAGCAGTTCCGGGACAGCTTCTGGAAATCGGCCCCAGCATTTT CASSSGTASGNRPQHF
. TRBJ2-7 . TRBV7-9 TGTGCCAGCAGCTTAGCGAGGGGGGACGAGCAGTACTTC CASSLARGDEQYF
. TRBJ2-7 . TRBV14 TGTGCCAGCAGCCAAGTCCAAGAGCAGTACTTC CASSQVQEQYF
TRBD2 TRBJ2-1 few TRBV5-1 TGCGCCAGCAGCTTGGAGTCAGGTCGGGGGGTGAGCTCCTACAATGAGCAGTTCTTC CASSLESGRGVSSYNEQFF
. TRBJ1-1 . TRBV27 TGTGCCAGCAAAACAGGTGTCATGAACACTGAAGCTTTCTTT CASKTGVMNTEAFF
. TRBJ2-6 . TRBV7-2 TGTGCCAGCAGCTTAGGGGATGTGCACTCTGGGGCCAACGTCCTGACTTTC CASSLGDVHSGANVLTF
. TRBJ2-3 . TRBV20-1 TGCAGTGCTAGTGGGGGGGCCACAGATACGCAGTATTTT CSASGGATDTQYF
TRBD2 TRBJ2-7 . TRBV7-8 TGTGCCAGCAGCTTGTTGATACTAGCGGGGGCCCTCCCAGGGAGGGAGCAGTACTTC CASSLLILAGALPGREQYF
TRBD1 TRBJ2-5 few TRBV5-1 TGCGCCAGCAGCTTGGAATGGACAGGGGAGACCCAGTACTTC CASSLEWTGETQYF
. TRBJ2-3 . TRBV28 TGTGCCAGCAGCTTGGGGGATTACACAGATACGCAGTATTTT CASSLGDYTDTQYF
TRBD1 TRBJ2-1 . TRBV30 TGTGCCTGGTCTTGGACAGGGGACAATGAGCAGTTCTTC CAWSWTGDNEQFF
. TRBJ1-3 . TRBV7-8 TGTGCCAGCAGCTTATTCGGGGGGAGTGGAAACACCATATATTTT CASSLFGGSGNTIYF
. TRBJ1-5 . TRBV19 TGTGCCAGCAGTATAGTACAGTCCAATCAGCCCCAGCATTTT CASSIVQSNQPQHF
. TRBJ1-5 . TRBV5-1 TGCGCCAGCAGCTTGGAGGGCAGCAATCAGCCCCAGCATTTT CASSLEGSNQPQHF
TRBD1 TRBJ1-2 . TRBV25-1 TGTGCCAGCAGTCCAGAGGGGGCAGGGGACTATGGCTACACCTTC CASSPEGAGDYGYTF
. TRBJ2-7 . TRBV5-5 TGTGCCAGCAGCTTGGTGGCCTACGAGCAGTACTTC CASSLVAYEQYF
TRBD1 TRBJ2-1 . TRBV5-6 TGTGCCAGCAGCCCGACAGGGCCCAATGAGCAGTTCTTC CASSPTGPNEQFF
TRBD2 TRBJ2-7 . TRBV4-2 TGTGCCAGCAGCCAAGAACGGGGGGGCGAGCAGTACTTC CASSQERGGEQYF
. TRBJ1-5 . TRBV19 TGTGCCAGTAGTCCCTGGATGGATCAGCCCCAGCATTTT CASSPWMDQPQHF
TRBD2 TRBJ2-5 . TRBV10-2 TGCGCCACAGGACTAGCGGGGGGTCAAGAGACCCAGTACTTC CATGLAGGQETQYF